One sample yielded the 5 T cell receptor beta chains listed below, sequenced in a study of T cells in Graves' hyperthyroidism and ophthalmopathy. RNA transcripts gave rise to amplified TCR beta CDR3 regions. RT-PCR in the first round (using the HTBI primer set) targeted the TCR CDR3. MiXCR, run by TCRdb on the multiplex PCR reads, gives a single entry per CDR3 protein. The sample consists of fewer than 900,000 distinct CDR3 sequences, around 20% of them appearing once. Sequenced sample: blood. The receptor set was obtained from a woman aged 45-65 years with Graves' hyperthyroidism that later progressed to Graves' ophthalmopathy.

This clonotype was seen ten or more times. V usage is TRBV13 and J usage is TRBJ2-1; 9 positions agree with TRBD1. Trimming at V came to 2 bases and at J to 4 bases, leaving 6 bases not matched to a gene. The CDR3 has 16 residues. Germline CDR1 and CDR2: PRHDT and FYEKMQ (reference sequence). The CDR3 coding sequence is TGTGCCAGCAGCTTATTGGGACAGGGATCGTACAATGAGCAGTTCTTC. It yields the protein CASSLLGQGSYNEQFF.

The rearrangement links TRBV19 to TRBJ2-2, with 7 nucleotides matching TRBD1. Losses at the gene ends were 6 bases for V and 3 bases for J; bases not matched to a gene: 4. The germline V gene encodes CDR1 LNHDA and CDR2 SQIVND (reference sequence). This CDR3 contains 14 residues. CDR3 sequence reads: CASRDDRDTGELFF. In nucleotides, the CDR3 is TGTGCCAGTAGGGATGACAGGGACACCGGGGAGCTGTTTTTT.

In its sample, this clonotype was seen many times. This rearrangement joins TRBV2 to TRBJ2-1, with 10 bases fitting TRBD1. The V segment lost 6 bases and the J segment 7 bases; nucleotides outside the gene matches: 12. Looked up from germline, CDR1 is SNHLY and CDR2 is FYNNEI. There are 16 residues in the CDR3. In DNA form, the CDR3 reads TGTGCCAGCAGGGTCGGTGGGGGACAGGGGCTGAATGAGCAGTTCTTC. Amino acids: CASRVGGGQGLNEQFF.

Here the CDR3 DNA reads TGTGCCAGCAGTTACGACAGGGCCGCGCCCGGGGAGCTGTTTTTT. Its translation: CASSYDRAAPGELFF. The chain recombines TRBV6-2 or TRBV6-3 with TRBJ2-2, with 7 nucleotides matching TRBD1. Germline CDR1 MNHEY, CDR2 SVGEGT. This CDR3 region has 15 residues. V shed 2 bases, J shed 6 bases, and the junction held 6 bases outside the gene matches.

The chain employs TRBV12-5 and TRBJ1-1; a possible D gene is TRBD1 (5 bases). The germline gives CDR1 LGHNT, CDR2 FRNRAP. This CDR3 has 14 amino acids. With 3 bases removed from V and 5 bases from J, the gap between germline ends came to 13 bases. CDR3 residues: CASGLSRAITEAFF. The CDR3 DNA sequence: TGTGCTAGTGGTTTAAGCAGGGCGATAACTGAAGCTTTCTTT.